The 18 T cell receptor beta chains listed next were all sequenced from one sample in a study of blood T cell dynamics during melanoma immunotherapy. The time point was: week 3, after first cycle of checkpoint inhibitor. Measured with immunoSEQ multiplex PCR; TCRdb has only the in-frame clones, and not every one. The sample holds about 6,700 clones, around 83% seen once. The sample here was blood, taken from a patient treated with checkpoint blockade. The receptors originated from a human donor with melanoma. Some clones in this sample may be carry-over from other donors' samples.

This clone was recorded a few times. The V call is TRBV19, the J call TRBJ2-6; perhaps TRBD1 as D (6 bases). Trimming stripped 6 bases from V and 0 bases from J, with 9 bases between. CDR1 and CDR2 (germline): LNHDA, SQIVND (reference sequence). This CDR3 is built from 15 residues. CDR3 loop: CASRRTASGANVLTF. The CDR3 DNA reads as TGTGCCAGTAGGAGGACAGCCTCTGGGGCCAACGTCCTGACTTTC.

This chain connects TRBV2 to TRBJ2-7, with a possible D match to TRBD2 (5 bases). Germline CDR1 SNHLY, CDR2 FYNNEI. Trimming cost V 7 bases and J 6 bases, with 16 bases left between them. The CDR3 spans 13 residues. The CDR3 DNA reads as TGTGCCAGCAAAGTGGGTGTTGCGGGCGAGCAGTACTTC. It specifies CASKVGVAGEQYF.

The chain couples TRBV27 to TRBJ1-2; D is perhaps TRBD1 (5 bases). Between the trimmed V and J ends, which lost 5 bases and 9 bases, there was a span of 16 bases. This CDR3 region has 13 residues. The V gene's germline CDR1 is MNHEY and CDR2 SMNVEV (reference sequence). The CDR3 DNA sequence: TGTGCCAGCAGTGCCGGGACGCCCCGGAGCTACACCTTC. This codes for CASSAGTPRSYTF.

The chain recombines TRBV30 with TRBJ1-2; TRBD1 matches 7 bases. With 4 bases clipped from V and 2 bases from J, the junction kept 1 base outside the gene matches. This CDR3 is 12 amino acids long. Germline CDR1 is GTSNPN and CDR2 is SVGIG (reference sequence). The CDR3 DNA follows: TGTGCCTGGACAGGGGGAAACTATGGCTACACCTTC. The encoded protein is CAWTGGNYGYTF.

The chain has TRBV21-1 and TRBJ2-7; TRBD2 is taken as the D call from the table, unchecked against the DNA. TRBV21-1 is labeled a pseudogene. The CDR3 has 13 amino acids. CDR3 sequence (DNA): TGTGCCAGCAGTGGTGTCGGGGGCTACGAGCAGTACTTC. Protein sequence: CASSGVGGYEQYF.

CDR3 sequence reads: CASARVTKYNEQFF. CDR3 bases: TGTGCCAGCGCCCGCGTTACGAAGTACAATGAGCAGTTCTTC. The rearrangement uses TRBV7-9 and TRBJ2-1; no clear D. Germline V lookup: CDR1 SEHNR, CDR2 FQNEAQ (reference sequence). The V gene lost 8 bases and the J gene lost 4 bases, with 15 bases spanning the gap. The CDR3 is 14 amino acids. The full variable domain, with the rest looked up from reference TRBV7-9 and TRBJ2-1, is DTGVSQNPRHKITKRGQNVTFRCDPISEHNRLYWYRQTLGQGPEFLTYFQNEAQLEKSRLLSDRFSAERPKGSFSTLEIQRTEQGDSAMYLCASARVTKYNEQFFGPGTRLTVL.

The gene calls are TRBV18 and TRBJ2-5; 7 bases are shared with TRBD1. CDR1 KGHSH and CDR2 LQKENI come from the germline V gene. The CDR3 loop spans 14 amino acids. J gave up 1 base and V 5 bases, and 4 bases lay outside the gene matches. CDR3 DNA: TGTGCCAGCTCAACCGGACAGGTCCAAGAGACCCAGTACTTC. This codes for CASSTGQVQETQYF.

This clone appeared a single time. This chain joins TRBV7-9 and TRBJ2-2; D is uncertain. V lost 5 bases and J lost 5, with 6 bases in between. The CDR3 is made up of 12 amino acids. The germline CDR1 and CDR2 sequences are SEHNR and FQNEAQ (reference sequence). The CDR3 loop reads CASSLGTGELFF. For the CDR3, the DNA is TGTGCCAGCAGCCTGGGAACCGGGGAGCTGTTTTTT.

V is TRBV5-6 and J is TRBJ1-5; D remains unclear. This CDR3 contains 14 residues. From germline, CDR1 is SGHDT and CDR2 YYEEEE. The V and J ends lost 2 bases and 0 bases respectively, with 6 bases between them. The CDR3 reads CASSFGYSNQPQHF. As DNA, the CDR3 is TGTGCCAGCAGCTTCGGATATAGCAATCAGCCCCAGCATTTT.

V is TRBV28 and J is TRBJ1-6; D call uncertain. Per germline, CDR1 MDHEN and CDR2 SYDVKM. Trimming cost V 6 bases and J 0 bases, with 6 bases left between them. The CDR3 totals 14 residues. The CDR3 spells CASSVGSYNSPLHF. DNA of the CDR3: TGTGCCAGCAGCGTGGGCTCCTATAATTCACCCCTCCACTTT.

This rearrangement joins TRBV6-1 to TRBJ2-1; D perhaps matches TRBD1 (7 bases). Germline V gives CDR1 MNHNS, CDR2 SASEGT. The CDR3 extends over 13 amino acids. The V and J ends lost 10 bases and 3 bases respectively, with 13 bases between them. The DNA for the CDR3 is TGTGCCACCGCGGGACAGAGCTACAATGAGCAGTTCTTC. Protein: CATAGQSYNEQFF.

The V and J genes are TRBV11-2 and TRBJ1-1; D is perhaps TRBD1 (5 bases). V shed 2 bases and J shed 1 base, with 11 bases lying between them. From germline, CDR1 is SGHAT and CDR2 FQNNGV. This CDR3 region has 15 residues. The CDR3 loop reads CASSLFQGPNTEAFF. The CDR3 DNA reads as TGTGCCAGCAGCTTATTCCAGGGACCGAACACTGAAGCTTTCTTT.

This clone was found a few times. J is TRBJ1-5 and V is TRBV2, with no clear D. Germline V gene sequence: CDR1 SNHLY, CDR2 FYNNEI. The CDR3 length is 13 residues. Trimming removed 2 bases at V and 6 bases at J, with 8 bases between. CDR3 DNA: TGTGCCAGCAGTGAAAGCGCTCGTCAGCCCCAGCATTTT. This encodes CASSESARQPQHF.

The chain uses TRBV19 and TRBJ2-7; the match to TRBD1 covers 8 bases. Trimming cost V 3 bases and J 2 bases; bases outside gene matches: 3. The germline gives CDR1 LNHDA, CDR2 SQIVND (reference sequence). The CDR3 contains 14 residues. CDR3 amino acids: CASSMTGVAYEQYF. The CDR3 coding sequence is TGTGCCAGTAGTATGACAGGGGTGGCCTACGAGCAGTACTTC.

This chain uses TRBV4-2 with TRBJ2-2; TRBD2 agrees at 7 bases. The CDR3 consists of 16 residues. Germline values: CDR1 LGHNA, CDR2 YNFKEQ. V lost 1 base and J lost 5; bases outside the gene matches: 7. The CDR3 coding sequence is TGTGCCAGCAGCCAAGGGGAGGGATTAAGAACCGGGGAGCTGTTTTTT. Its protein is CASSQGEGLRTGELFF.

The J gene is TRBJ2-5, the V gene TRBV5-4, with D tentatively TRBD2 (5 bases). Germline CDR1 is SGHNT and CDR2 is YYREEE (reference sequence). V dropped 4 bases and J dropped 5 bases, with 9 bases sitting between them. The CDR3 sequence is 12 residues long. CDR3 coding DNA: TGTGCCAGCAGCCTATCGGGGGAGACCCAGTACTTC. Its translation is CASSLSGETQYF.

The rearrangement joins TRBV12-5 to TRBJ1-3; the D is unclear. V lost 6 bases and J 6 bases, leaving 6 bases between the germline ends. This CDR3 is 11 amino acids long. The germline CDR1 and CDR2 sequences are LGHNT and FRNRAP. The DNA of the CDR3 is TGTGCTAGTGGCCCTGCAAACACCATATATTTT. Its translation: CASGPANTIYF. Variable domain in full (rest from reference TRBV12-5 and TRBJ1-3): DARVTQTPRHKVTEMGQEVTMRCQPILGHNTVFWYRQTMMQGLELLAYFRNRAPLDDSGMPKDRFSAEMPDATLATLKIQPSEPRDSAVYFCASGPANTIYFGEGSWLTVV.

CDR3 sequence: CASSPGTDSYEQYF. CDR3 sequence (DNA): TGTGCCAGCAGCCCCGGGACAGACTCCTACGAGCAGTACTTC. The rearrangement links TRBV7-2 to TRBJ2-7; 7 bases agree with TRBD1. Germline values: CDR1 SGHTA, CDR2 FQGNSA. J was trimmed by 0 bases and V by 5 bases; bases with no gene match: 4. There are 14 residues in the CDR3.